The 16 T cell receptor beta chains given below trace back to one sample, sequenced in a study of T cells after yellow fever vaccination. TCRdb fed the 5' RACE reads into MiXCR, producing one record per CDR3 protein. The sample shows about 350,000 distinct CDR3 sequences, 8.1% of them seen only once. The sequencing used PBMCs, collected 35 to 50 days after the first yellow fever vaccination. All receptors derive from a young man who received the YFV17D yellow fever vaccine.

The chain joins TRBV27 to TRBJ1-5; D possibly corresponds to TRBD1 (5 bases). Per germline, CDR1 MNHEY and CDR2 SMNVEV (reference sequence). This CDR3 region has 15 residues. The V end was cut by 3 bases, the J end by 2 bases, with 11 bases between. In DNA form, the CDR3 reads TGTGCCAGCAGTTTGTCCGGGGCCCGCAATCAGCCCCAGCATTTT. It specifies CASSLSGARNQPQHF.

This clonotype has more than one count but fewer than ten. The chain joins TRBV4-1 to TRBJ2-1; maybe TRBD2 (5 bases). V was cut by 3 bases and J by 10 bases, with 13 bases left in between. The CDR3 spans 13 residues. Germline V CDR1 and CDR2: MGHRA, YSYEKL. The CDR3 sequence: CASSQLLGEEQFF. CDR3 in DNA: TGCGCCAGCAGCCAGCTACTCGGGGAGGAGCAGTTCTTC.

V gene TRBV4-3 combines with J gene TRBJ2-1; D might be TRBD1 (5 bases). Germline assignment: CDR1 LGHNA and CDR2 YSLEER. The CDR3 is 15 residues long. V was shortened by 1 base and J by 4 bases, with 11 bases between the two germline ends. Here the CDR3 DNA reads TGCGCCAGCAGCCAAGGTCCGGACAAATACAATGAGCAGTTCTTC. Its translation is CASSQGPDKYNEQFF.

The CDR3 loop is CASSQARAGELFF. The CDR3 DNA sequence: TGTGCCAGCAGCCAAGCCCGGGCCGGGGAGCTGTTTTTT. V and J are TRBV14 and TRBJ2-2; no reliable D call. Per the germline V gene, CDR1 is SGHDN and CDR2 is FVKESK. The V end was cut by 1 base, the J end by 6 bases, with 6 bases between. The CDR3 has 13 amino acids.

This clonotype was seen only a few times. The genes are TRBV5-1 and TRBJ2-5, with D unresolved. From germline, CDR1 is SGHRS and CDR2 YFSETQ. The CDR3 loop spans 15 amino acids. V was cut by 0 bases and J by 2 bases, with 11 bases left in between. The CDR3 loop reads CASSLGSVEQETQYF. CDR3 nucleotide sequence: TGCGCCAGCAGCTTGGGGTCGGTAGAGCAAGAGACCCAGTACTTC.

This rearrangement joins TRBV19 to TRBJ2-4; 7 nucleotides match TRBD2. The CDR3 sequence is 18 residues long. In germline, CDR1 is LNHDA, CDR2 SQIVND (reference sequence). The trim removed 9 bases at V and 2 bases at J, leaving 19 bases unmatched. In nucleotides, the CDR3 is TGTGCCAGCATCCAAGGGGCAGGGACGAGCGGGACCAAAAACATTCAGTACTTC. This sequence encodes CASIQGAGTSGTKNIQYF.

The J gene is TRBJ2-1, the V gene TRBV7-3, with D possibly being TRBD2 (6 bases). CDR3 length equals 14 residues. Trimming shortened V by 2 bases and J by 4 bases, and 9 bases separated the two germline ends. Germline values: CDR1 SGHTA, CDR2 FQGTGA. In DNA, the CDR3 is TGTGCCAGCAGCTTATTACGGGGGTACAATGAGCAGTTCTTC. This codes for CASSLLRGYNEQFF.

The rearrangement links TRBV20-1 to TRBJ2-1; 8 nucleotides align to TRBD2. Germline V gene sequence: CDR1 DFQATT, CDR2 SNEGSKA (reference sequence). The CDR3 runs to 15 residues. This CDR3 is CRVRTSPSSYNEQFF. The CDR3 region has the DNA TGCAGAGTCAGGACTAGCCCGAGCTCCTACAATGAGCAGTTCTTC.

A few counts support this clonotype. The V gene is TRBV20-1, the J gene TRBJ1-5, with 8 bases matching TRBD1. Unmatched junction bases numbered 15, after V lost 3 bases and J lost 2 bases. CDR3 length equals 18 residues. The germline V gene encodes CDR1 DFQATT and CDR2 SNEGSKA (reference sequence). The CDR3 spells CSARAWGTGRGGNQPQHF. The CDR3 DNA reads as TGCAGTGCTAGGGCGTGGGGGACAGGTCGTGGGGGCAATCAGCCCCAGCATTTT.

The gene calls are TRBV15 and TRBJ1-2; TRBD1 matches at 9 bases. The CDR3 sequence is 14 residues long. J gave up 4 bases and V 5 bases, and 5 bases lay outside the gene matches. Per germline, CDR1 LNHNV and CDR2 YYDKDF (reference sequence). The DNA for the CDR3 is TGTGCCACCAGCGGGGGGACAGGGCCCTATGGCTACACCTTC. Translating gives CATSGGTGPYGYTF.

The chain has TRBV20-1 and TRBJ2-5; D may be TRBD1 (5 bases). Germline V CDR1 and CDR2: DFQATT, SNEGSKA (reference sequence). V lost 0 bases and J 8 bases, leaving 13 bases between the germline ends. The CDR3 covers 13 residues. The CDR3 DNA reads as TGCAGTGCTAGAGACCCCGGACAACTTACCCAGTACTTC. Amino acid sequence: CSARDPGQLTQYF.

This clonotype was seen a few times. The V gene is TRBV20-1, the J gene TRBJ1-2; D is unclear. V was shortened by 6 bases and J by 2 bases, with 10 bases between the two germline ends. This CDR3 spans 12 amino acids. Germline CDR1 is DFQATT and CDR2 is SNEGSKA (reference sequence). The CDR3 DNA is TGCAGTGCACCTACAGAGAACTATGGCTACACCTTC. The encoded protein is CSAPTENYGYTF.

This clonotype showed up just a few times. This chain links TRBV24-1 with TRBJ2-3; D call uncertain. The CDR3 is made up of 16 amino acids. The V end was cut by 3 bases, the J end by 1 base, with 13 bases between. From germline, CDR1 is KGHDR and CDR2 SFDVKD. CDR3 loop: CATSDSGYRGTDTQYF. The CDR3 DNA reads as TGTGCCACCAGTGATAGTGGGTACCGGGGCACAGATACGCAGTATTTT.

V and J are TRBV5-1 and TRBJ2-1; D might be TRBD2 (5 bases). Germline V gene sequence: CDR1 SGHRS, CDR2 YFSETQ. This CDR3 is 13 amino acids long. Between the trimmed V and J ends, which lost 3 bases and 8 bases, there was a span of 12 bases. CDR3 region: CASSSGRIYEQFF. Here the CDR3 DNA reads TGCGCCAGCAGCTCGGGAAGGATCTATGAGCAGTTCTTC.

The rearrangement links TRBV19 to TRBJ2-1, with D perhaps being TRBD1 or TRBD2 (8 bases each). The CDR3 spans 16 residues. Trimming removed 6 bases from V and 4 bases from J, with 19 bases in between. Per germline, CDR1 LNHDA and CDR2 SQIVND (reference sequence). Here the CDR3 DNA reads TGTGCCAGTAGGGCCAGGGGGCGGGGGGCGTACAATGAGCAGTTCTTC. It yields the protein CASRARGRGAYNEQFF.

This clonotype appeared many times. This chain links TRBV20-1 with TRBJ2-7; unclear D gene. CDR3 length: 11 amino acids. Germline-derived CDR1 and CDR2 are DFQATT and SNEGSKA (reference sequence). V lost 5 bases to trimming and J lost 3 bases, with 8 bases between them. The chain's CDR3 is CSAGVSYEQYV. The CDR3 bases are TGCAGTGCTGGAGTAAGCTACGAGCAGTACGTC.